The 2 T cell receptor beta chains given below trace back to one sample, sequenced in a study of cytomegalovirus exposure and HLA in healthy donors. PCR involved 60 Vbeta and 13 Jbeta primers. This table comes from immunoSEQ multiplex PCR, and its TCRdb copy is limited to in-frame clones, with some not included. The sample yields 160,000 or so clones, more than 75% seen once. The sample was PBMCs. These receptors all stem from a woman aged 18-30 years in good health and CMV-seronegative.

Only a few counts were recorded for this clone. The J gene is TRBJ2-5, the V gene TRBV6-5; D might be TRBD1 (6 bases). The CDR3 has 14 residues. The germline CDR1 and CDR2 sequences are MNHEY and SVGAGI. V was shortened by 2 bases and J by 3 bases, with 10 bases between the two germline ends. The CDR3 loop is CASSYLGQKETQYF. For the CDR3, the DNA is TGTGCCAGCAGTTACCTCGGACAGAAAGAGACCCAGTACTTC.

The chain carries TRBV13 and TRBJ2-1, with 7 nucleotides matching TRBD2. With 9 bases clipped from V and 5 bases from J, the junction kept 16 bases outside the gene matches. This CDR3 has 16 residues. Looked up from germline, CDR1 is PRHDT and CDR2 is FYEKMQ (reference sequence). CDR3 amino acids: CASTPPVGSGHNEQFF. In nucleotides, the CDR3 is TGTGCCAGTACCCCTCCAGTTGGTAGCGGGCACAATGAGCAGTTCTTC.